This T cell receptor beta chain was sequenced during a study of blood T cell repertoires in COVID-19. Study summary: Whether acute or convalescent, the COVID-19 samples came from the United States, Italy and Spain. T cells, B-cell-depleted T cells, or PBMCs supplied cDNA or gDNA.

This CDR3 contains 18 residues. Germline loops: CDR1 MGHRA, CDR2 YSYEKL. The ends lost 4 bases at V and 1 base at J; junction bases unmatched: 13. Per the original methods: Nucleated cell counts were estimated from reference gene primer amplification. Sequencing used immunoSEQ multiplex PCR; TCRdb keeps in-frame clones, though not all of them. That table gives V, J and clone size, and the DNA gave D and trimming. The sample carries 100,000 to 120,000 clones, 85% recorded once. The TCR comes from a human donor in a cohort sampled during active COVID-19. The sample consisted of peripheral blood. The V call is TRBV4-1, the J call TRBJ1-3; 7 positions match TRBD1. The CDR3 DNA reads TGCGCCAGCAGCCCGAGGGACAGTCTCACCGTATCTGGAAACACCATATATTTT. Translated: CASSPRDSLTVSGNTIYF.